Listed here is a single TCR beta chain. The antigen is not known. The source of the sample is a study of cytomegalovirus exposure and HLA in healthy donors. Study-wide results and caveats: Common viral pathogens (according to a later analysis) appeared linked to several of the most significant clusters.

With 4 bases removed from V and 0 bases from J, the gap between germline ends came to 10 bases. CDR3 size: 14 residues. CDR1 is LNHDA and CDR2 is SQIVND in the germline V gene (reference sequence). The PCR had 60 Vbeta and 13 Jbeta primers. The assay was immunoSEQ multiplex PCR, and TCRdb's table has in-frame clones only and misses some. Of approximately 150,000 clones in the sample, around four fifths were seen once. Sequencing used PBMCs. The source of this sequence is a woman in her thirties or forties in good health and CMV-seronegative. The chain joins TRBV19 to TRBJ2-7; D gene unclear. DNA for the CDR3: TGTGCCAGTAGTAATCGCCCAGGCTCCTACGAGCAGTACTTC. Its translation is CASSNRPGSYEQYF.